The text below deals with one T cell receptor (beta chain). Antigen specificity is unknown. From germline, CDR1 is LNHDA and CDR2 SQIVND (reference sequence). Germline trimming cut 7 bases from V and 2 bases from J; bases unmatched to any gene: 13. The CDR3 is made up of 16 amino acids. This specimen belongs to a study of Ad26.COV2.S vaccination and SARS-CoV-2 variants. The data were produced by immunoSEQ multiplex PCR, yet TCRdb's version contains in-frame clones alone and is incomplete. The sample lists 250,000 to 300,000 clones, 80% to 90% occurring once. Study conclusions and caveats: Spike-specific CD8+ and CD4+ T cell responses reportedly showed substantial breadth after vaccination.

Treatment of the sample: approximately 18 received Ad26.COV2.S at low or high dose, single or two shots; 5 received placebo; per-sample allocation not given. Specimen acquisition occurred on day 63 following the initial vaccine or placebo injection. A Boston donor was an adult aged 18-55 years. This chain uses TRBV19 with TRBJ2-5; TRBD1 agrees at 7 bases. The sequences come from peripheral blood, collected in a trial of Ad26.COV2.S vaccine versus placebo. This clonotype was sampled from a person aged 18-60 years who received the Ad26.COV2.S COVID-19 vaccine or a placebo. CDR3 nucleotide sequence: TGTGCCAGTACATCTGGGGACAGCCAAATTCAAGAGACCCAGTACTTC. It codes for CASTSGDSQIQETQYF.